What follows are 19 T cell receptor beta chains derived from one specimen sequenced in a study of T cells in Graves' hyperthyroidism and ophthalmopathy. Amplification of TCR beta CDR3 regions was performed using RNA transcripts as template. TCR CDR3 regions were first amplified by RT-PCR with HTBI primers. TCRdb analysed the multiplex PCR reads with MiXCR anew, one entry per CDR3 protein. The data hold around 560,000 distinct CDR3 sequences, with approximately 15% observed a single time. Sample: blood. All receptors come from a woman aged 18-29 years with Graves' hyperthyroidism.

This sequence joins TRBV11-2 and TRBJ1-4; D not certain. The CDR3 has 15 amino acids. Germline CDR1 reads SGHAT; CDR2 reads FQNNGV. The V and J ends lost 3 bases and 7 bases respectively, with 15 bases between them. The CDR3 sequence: CASSFKLGLGEKLFF. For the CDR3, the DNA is TGTGCCAGCAGCTTCAAGCTGGGGTTAGGTGAAAAACTGTTTTTT.

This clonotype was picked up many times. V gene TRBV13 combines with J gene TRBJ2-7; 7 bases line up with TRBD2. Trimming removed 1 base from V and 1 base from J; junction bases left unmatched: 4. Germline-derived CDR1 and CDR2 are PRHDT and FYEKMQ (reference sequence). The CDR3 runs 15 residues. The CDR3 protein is CASSLAASGSYEQYF. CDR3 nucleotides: TGTGCCAGCAGCTTAGCTGCTAGCGGATCCTACGAGCAGTACTTC.

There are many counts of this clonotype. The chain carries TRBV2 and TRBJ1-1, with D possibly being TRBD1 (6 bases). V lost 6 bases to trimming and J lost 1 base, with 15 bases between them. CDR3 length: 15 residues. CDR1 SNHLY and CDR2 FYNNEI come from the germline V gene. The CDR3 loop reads CASRKTGLGNTEAFF. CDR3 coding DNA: TGTGCCAGCAGGAAGACAGGCCTTGGGAACACTGAAGCTTTCTTT.

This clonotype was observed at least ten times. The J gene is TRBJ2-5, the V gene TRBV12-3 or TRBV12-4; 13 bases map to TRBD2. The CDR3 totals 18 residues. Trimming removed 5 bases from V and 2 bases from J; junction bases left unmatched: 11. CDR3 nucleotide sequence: TGTGCCAGCAGTCCACCGGGACTAGCGGGATTTCAGCAAGAGACCCAGTACTTC. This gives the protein CASSPPGLAGFQQETQYF.

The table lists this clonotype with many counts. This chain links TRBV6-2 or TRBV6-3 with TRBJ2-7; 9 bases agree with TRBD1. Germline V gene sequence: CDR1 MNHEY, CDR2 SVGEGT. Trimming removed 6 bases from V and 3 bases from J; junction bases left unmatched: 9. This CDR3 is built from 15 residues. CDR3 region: CASRTWTGENYEQYF. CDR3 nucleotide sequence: TGTGCCAGCAGAACCTGGACAGGGGAGAACTACGAGCAGTACTTC.

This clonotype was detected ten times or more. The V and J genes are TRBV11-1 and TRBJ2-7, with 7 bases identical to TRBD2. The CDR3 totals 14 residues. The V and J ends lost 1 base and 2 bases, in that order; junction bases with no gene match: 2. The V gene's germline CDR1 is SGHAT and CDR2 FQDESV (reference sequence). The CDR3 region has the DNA TGTGCCAGCAGCTTAGGACTAGCCACCTACGAGCAGTACTTC. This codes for CASSLGLATYEQYF.

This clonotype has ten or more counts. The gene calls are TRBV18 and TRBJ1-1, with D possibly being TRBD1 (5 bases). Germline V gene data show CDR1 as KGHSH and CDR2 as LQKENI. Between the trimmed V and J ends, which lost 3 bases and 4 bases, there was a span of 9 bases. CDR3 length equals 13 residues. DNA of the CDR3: TGTGCCAGCTCACCGCAGGGAGGCACTGAAGCTTTCTTT. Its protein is CASSPQGGTEAFF.

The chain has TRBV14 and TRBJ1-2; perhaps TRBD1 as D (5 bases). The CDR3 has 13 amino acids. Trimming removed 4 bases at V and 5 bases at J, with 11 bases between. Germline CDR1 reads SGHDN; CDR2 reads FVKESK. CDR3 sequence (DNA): TGTGCCAGCAGCCGAGAGGGACCGTATGGCTACACCTTC. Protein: CASSREGPYGYTF. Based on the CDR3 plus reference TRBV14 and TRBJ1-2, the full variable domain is EAGVTQFPSHSVIEKGQTVTLRCDPISGHDNLYWYRRVMGKEIKFLLHFVKESKQDESGMPNNRFLAERTGGTYSTLKVQPAELEDSGVYFCASSREGPYGYTFGSGTRLTVV.

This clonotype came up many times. The CDR3 DNA sequence: TGTGCCAGCAGCCTCCTGGGACAGTCCTATGGCTACACCTTC. Protein: CASSLLGQSYGYTF. This rearrangement joins TRBV12-3 or TRBV12-4 to TRBJ1-2; 7 bases match TRBD1. The CDR3 runs to 14 residues. V was clipped by 6 bases and J by 4 bases; unmatched bases: 8.

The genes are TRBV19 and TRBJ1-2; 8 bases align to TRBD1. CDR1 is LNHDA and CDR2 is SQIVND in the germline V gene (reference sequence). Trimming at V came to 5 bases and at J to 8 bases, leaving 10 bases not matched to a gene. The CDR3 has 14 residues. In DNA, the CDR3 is TGTGCCAGTAGTGTCTCCTTGACAGGGGTCGGCTACACCTTC. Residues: CASSVSLTGVGYTF.

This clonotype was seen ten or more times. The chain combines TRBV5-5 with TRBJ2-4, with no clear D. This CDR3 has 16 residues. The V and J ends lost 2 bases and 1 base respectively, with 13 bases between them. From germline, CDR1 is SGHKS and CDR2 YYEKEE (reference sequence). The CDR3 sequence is CASSFDPSPAKNIQYF. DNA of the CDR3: TGTGCCAGCAGCTTCGACCCCTCCCCTGCCAAAAACATTCAGTACTTC.

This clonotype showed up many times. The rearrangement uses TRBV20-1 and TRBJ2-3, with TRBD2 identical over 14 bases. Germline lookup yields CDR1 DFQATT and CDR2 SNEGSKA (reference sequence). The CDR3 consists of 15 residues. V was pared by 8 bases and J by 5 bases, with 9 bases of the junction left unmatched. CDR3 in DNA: TGCAGTACAGCCCGACTAGCGGGAGGGGAAGATACGCAGTATTTT. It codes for CSTARLAGGEDTQYF.

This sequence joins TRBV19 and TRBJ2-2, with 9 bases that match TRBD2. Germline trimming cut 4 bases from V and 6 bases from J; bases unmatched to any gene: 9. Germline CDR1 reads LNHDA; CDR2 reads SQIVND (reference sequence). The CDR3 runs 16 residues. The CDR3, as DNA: TGTGCCAGTAGTAATCTAGCGGGAAGGGTGTCCGGGGAGCTGTTTTTT. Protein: CASSNLAGRVSGELFF.

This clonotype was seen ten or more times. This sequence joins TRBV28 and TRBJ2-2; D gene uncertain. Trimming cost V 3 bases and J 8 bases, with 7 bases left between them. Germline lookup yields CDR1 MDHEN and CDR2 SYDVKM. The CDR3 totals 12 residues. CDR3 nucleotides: TGTGCCAGCAGTTTCCCCCTGGGGGAGCTGTTTTTT. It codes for CASSFPLGELFF.

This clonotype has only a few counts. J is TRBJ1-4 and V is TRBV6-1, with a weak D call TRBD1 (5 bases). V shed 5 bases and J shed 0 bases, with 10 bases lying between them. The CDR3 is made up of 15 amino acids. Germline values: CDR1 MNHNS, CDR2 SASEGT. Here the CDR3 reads CASSKGSPTNEKLFF. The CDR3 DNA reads TGTGCCAGCAGTAAGGGGAGTCCAACTAATGAAAAACTGTTTTTT.

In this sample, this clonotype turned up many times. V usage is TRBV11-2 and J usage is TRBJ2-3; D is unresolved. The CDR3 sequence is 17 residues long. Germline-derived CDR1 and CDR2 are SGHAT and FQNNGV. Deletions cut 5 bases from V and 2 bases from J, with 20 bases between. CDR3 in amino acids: CASSPRLNSIDTDTQYF. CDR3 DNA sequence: TGTGCCAGCAGCCCTCGCTTGAACTCAATTGACACAGATACGCAGTATTTT.

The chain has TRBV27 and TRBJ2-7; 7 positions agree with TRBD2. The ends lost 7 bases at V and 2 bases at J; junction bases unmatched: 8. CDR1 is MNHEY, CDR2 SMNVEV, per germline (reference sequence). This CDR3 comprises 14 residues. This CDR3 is CASKTRTRTYEQYF. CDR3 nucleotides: TGTGCCAGCAAGACTAGGACTAGGACCTACGAGCAGTACTTC.

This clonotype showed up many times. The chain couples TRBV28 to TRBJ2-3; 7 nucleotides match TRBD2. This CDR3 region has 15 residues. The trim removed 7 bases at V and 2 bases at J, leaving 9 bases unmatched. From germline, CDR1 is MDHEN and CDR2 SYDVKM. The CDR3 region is CASTFAGRITDTQYF. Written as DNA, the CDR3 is TGTGCCAGCACGTTCGCCGGGAGGATCACAGATACGCAGTATTTT.

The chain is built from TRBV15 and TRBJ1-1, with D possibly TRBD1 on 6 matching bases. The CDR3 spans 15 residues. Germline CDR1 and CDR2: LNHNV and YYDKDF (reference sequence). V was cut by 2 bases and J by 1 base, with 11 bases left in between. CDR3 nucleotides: TGTGCCACCAGCAGACGGGGGCAGGGGAACACTGAAGCTTTCTTT. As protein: CATSRRGQGNTEAFF.